One and the same sample provided the 5 T cell receptor beta chains below, sequenced in a study of CD8+ T cells in alopecia areata. Treatment specified: oral pan-JAK inhibitor, 5-10 mg twice daily. Following RNA extraction, reverse transcription yielded cDNA that acted as the sequencing template. This table comes from immunoSEQ multiplex PCR, and its TCRdb copy is limited to in-frame clones, with some not included. The repertoire consists of about 200,000 clones, with around two fifths occurring once and the leading ten covering almost 0.5%. The sample in question was CD4+ T cells sorted from blood, obtained at approximately week 34, from a patient treated with tofacitinib. Receptor source: a human donor with alopecia areata.

The chain combines TRBV30 with TRBJ1-5; D gene unclear. The germline V and J ends were trimmed by 2 bases and 3 bases, with 8 bases remaining between them. Germline V gene sequence: CDR1 GTSNPN, CDR2 SVGIG (reference sequence). This CDR3 contains 13 residues. The CDR3 region is CAWSIAVNQPQHF. As DNA, the CDR3 is TGTGCCTGGAGTATCGCAGTCAATCAGCCCCAGCATTTT.

The V gene is TRBV29-1, the J gene TRBJ1-1; the D is unclear. The CDR3 is 14 amino acids. Germline CDR1 reads SQVTM; CDR2 reads ANQGSEA. V lost 6 bases and J 6 bases, leaving 20 bases between the germline ends. The CDR3 DNA reads as TGCAGCGTGAATGGCTTGAGGCGGACGGCTGAAGCTTTCTTT. It is translated as CSVNGLRRTAEAFF.

The J gene is TRBJ2-1, the V gene TRBV7-8; TRBD2 is a possible D gene (6 bases). CDR1 SGHVS and CDR2 FQNEAQ come from the germline V gene. Trimming took 5 bases from V and 8 from J, leaving 22 bases between them. This CDR3 region has 16 residues. This chain's CDR3 is CASSPGPGPGEDEQFF. The CDR3, as DNA: TGTGCCAGCAGCCCTGGGCCGGGGCCCGGGGAGGATGAGCAGTTCTTC.

The V gene is TRBV30, the J gene TRBJ1-1; D unclear. This CDR3 contains 13 residues. V lost 5 bases and J lost 0, with 10 bases in between. Germline assignment: CDR1 GTSNPN and CDR2 SVGIG (reference sequence). This chain's CDR3 is CAWVGQLNTEAFF. The CDR3 nucleotides read TGTGCCTGGGTAGGGCAGTTGAACACTGAAGCTTTCTTT.

V and J are TRBV29-1 and TRBJ1-2, with 8 nucleotides matching TRBD1. V dropped 5 bases and J dropped 2; count of bases not matched to a gene: 7. Germline V gene data show CDR1 as SQVTM and CDR2 as ANQGSEA. The length of the CDR3 is 14 residues. The CDR3: CSVSSGTGNYGYTF. The DNA of the CDR3 is TGCAGCGTTTCCTCCGGGACAGGAAACTATGGCTACACCTTC.